These T cell receptor beta chains were read from a single sample in a study of PD-1 blockade in mismatch repair-deficient tumors. The data were produced by immunoSEQ multiplex PCR, yet TCRdb's version contains in-frame clones alone and is incomplete. Of about 100,000 clones listed, 82% are singletons. The sample consisted of peripheral blood, taken roughly 35 weeks after starting pembrolizumab. Receptors were obtained from an adult with mismatch repair-deficient cancer. Each CDR3 is given with its conserved first and last residue. Each record gives: clone size, D gene, J gene, V gene, CDR3 protein, CDR3 DNA. D genes are given only for firm matches. Clone size is given for some rows only: seen once, a few or many times, or a class if the clone is expanded.

abundance: .; d_gene: .; j_gene: TRBJ2-1; v_gene: TRBV4-1; CDR3aa: CASSHGAGANNEQFF; CDR3nt: TGCGCCAGCAGCCACGGCGCAGGGGCGAACAATGAGCAGTTCTTC
abundance: once; d_gene: .; j_gene: TRBJ2-1; v_gene: TRBV5-1; CDR3aa: CASSYAGREQFF; CDR3nt: TGCGCCAGCAGCTACGCGGGGCGTGAGCAGTTCTTC
abundance: .; d_gene: .; j_gene: TRBJ2-2; v_gene: TRBV9; CDR3aa: CASSMFFGGELFF; CDR3nt: TGTGCCAGCAGCATGTTCTTCGGCGGGGAGCTGTTTTTT
abundance: .; d_gene: TRBD1; j_gene: TRBJ1-2; v_gene: TRBV29-1; CDR3aa: CSVTGTGDGYTF; CDR3nt: TGCAGCGTCACCGGGACAGGGGACGGCTACACCTTC
abundance: .; d_gene: .; j_gene: TRBJ1-4; v_gene: TRBV6-1; CDR3aa: CASSVGLATNEKLFF; CDR3nt: TGTGCCAGCAGTGTGGGACTAGCAACTAATGAAAAACTGTTTTTT
abundance: .; d_gene: .; j_gene: TRBJ2-7; v_gene: TRBV7-2; CDR3aa: CASSPPESGRHYEQYF; CDR3nt: TGTGCCAGCAGCCCACCGGAATCCGGGCGTCACTACGAGCAGTACTTC
abundance: .; d_gene: TRBD1; j_gene: TRBJ1-4; v_gene: TRBV25-1; CDR3aa: CASNPTGPNEKLFF; CDR3nt: TGTGCCAGCAATCCGACAGGGCCTAATGAAAAACTGTTTTTT
abundance: .; d_gene: TRBD2; j_gene: TRBJ2-1; v_gene: TRBV29-1; CDR3aa: CSVDGLTSESYNEQFF; CDR3nt: TGCAGCGTCGATGGCCTGACTAGCGAATCCTACAATGAGCAGTTCTTC
abundance: .; d_gene: .; j_gene: TRBJ1-2; v_gene: TRBV6-5; CDR3aa: CASSPGARGYTF; CDR3nt: TGTGCCAGCAGTCCCGGGGCGCGTGGCTACACCTTC
abundance: .; d_gene: TRBD2; j_gene: TRBJ2-2; v_gene: TRBV18; CDR3aa: CASSPPSSGTGELFF; CDR3nt: TGTGCCAGCTCACCACCGTCTAGCGGGACCGGGGAGCTGTTTTTT
abundance: .; d_gene: .; j_gene: TRBJ1-2; v_gene: TRBV2; CDR3aa: CASSIDRGALYGYTF; CDR3nt: TGTGCCAGCAGTATAGACCGGGGGGCCCTCTATGGCTACACCTTC
abundance: .; d_gene: .; j_gene: TRBJ2-5; v_gene: TRBV18; CDR3aa: CASSGTSRETQYF; CDR3nt: TGTGCCAGCTCAGGGACTTCTCGCGAGACCCAGTACTTC
abundance: .; d_gene: TRBD2; j_gene: TRBJ2-1; v_gene: TRBV12-5; CDR3aa: CASGLVLGTSGNEQFF; CDR3nt: TGTGCTAGTGGTTTGGTACTAGGGACTAGCGGCAATGAGCAGTTCTTC
abundance: .; d_gene: .; j_gene: TRBJ1-5; v_gene: TRBV5-4; CDR3aa: CASSWWGWGLQPQHF; CDR3nt: TGTGCCAGCAGCTGGTGGGGTTGGGGGCTTCAGCCCCAGCATTTT
abundance: .; d_gene: .; j_gene: TRBJ2-3; v_gene: TRBV4-1; CDR3aa: CASSQVVDLPSDTQYF; CDR3nt: TGCGCCAGCAGCCAAGTGGTAGACCTTCCTTCCGATACGCAGTATTTT